This entry lists 12 T cell receptor beta chains sequenced from one sample in a study of cytomegalovirus exposure and HLA in healthy donors. Use of 60 Vbeta and 13 Jbeta primers characterized the PCR. Assay used: immunoSEQ multiplex PCR; TCRdb lists only in-frame clones, some missing. The sample lists under 300,000 clones; 81% were seen once. Sample: PBMCs. The receptors were gathered from a woman aged 55-69 years in good health and CMV-seropositive.

This clone has just a few counts. The genes are TRBV19 and TRBJ2-3; possible D gene TRBD2, 6 bases. V lost 6 bases and J 2 bases, leaving 15 bases between the germline ends. CDR1 is LNHDA and CDR2 is SQIVND in the germline V gene (reference sequence). The CDR3 has 15 amino acids. This CDR3 reads CASSGSSLYTDTQYF. The CDR3 nucleotides are TGTGCCAGTAGCGGGAGTAGTCTTTACACAGATACGCAGTATTTT.

V usage is TRBV2 and J usage is TRBJ2-1, with D perhaps matching TRBD1 (5 bases). The CDR3 covers 14 residues. The V gene lost 3 bases and the J gene lost 7 bases, with 13 bases spanning the gap. Germline CDR1 reads SNHLY; CDR2 reads FYNNEI. CDR3 loop: CASSDQGFLNEQFF. CDR3 DNA: TGTGCCAGCAGTGACCAGGGTTTTCTGAATGAGCAGTTCTTC.

The V call is TRBV2, the J call TRBJ2-1, with 9 bases that match TRBD1. The germline gives CDR1 SNHLY, CDR2 FYNNEI. The CDR3 contains 15 residues. V shed 6 bases and J 2 bases; nucleotides not matched to a gene: 5. CDR3 sequence: CASRLGTGTYNEQFF. The CDR3, as DNA: TGTGCCAGCAGACTCGGGACAGGGACCTACAATGAGCAGTTCTTC.

This clone showed up just a few times. The chain is built from TRBV4-2 and TRBJ2-7; 8 nucleotides line up with TRBD1. The V segment lost 1 base and the J segment 1 base; nucleotides outside the gene matches: 6. Germline-derived CDR1 and CDR2 are LGHNA and YNFKEQ. The CDR3 is made up of 16 amino acids. CDR3 nucleotide sequence: TGTGCCAGCAGCCAAGCTTCCTGGGACAGGTCCTACGAGCAGTACTTC. Its protein product is CASSQASWDRSYEQYF.

The rearrangement joins TRBV7-9 to TRBJ2-7; TRBD1 might be the D (5 bases). The CDR3 spans 12 residues. V lost 8 bases, J lost 6 bases, and 14 bases lay in between. The germline CDR1 and CDR2 sequences are SEHNR and FQNEAQ (reference sequence). The CDR3 nucleotides read TGTGCCAGCGGAACCGACAGAACCGAGCAGTACTTC. Its protein is CASGTDRTEQYF.

The V gene is TRBV7-8, the J gene TRBJ1-2; TRBD1 agrees at 7 bases. Germline V gene data show CDR1 as SGHVS and CDR2 as FQNEAQ. After removal of 5 bases from V and 6 bases from J, the junction contained 9 bases not matched to a gene. This CDR3 region has 14 residues. The chain's CDR3 is CASSRQGIGDGYTF. Here the CDR3 DNA reads TGTGCCAGCAGCCGACAGGGAATCGGGGATGGCTACACCTTC.

This clone is a singleton in its sample. The chain has TRBV5-1 and TRBJ2-7; TRBD2 matches 7 bases. The CDR3 runs to 16 residues. V trimming: 0 bases; J trimming: 4 bases; junction bases outside the gene matches: 10. CDR1 is SGHRS and CDR2 is YFSETQ in the germline V gene. CDR3 nucleotides: TGCGCCAGCAGCTTGGCCCCGGCTAGCGGAAAATACGAGCAGTACTTC. Translated: CASSLAPASGKYEQYF.

The V and J genes are TRBV10-1 and TRBJ2-3; a possible D gene is TRBD2 (6 bases). V lost 2 bases to trimming and J lost 3 bases, with 12 bases between them. The CDR3 covers 15 residues. Per the germline V gene, CDR1 is WNHNN and CDR2 is SYGVQD (reference sequence). The CDR3, as DNA: TGCGCCAGCAGTGAGAAGTTGGAGGGTACAGATACGCAGTATTTT. Residues: CASSEKLEGTDTQYF.

J is TRBJ1-3 and V is TRBV5-1, with TRBD1 matching 7 bases. The J segment lost 0 bases and the V segment lost 3 bases, leaving 9 bases of the junction unmatched. This CDR3 contains 17 residues. CDR1 SGHRS and CDR2 YFSETQ come from the germline V gene. This chain's CDR3 is CASSSHGRDSSGNTIYF. CDR3 coding DNA: TGCGCCAGCAGCTCACACGGCCGGGACAGCTCTGGAAACACCATATATTTT.

The chain couples TRBV9 to TRBJ2-1; D not certain. V dropped 2 bases and J dropped 8 bases, with 11 bases sitting between them. CDR3 length: 13 amino acids. Germline V lookup: CDR1 SGDLS, CDR2 YYNGEE. The CDR3 loop is CASSVQLSDEQFF. CDR3 nucleotides: TGTGCCAGCAGCGTTCAATTAAGCGATGAGCAGTTCTTC.

The chain employs TRBV5-1 and TRBJ1-1; 7 positions agree with TRBD1. J was trimmed by 1 base and V by 6 bases; bases with no gene match: 6. There are 14 residues in the CDR3. The germline CDR1 and CDR2 sequences are SGHRS and YFSETQ. The CDR3 spells CASTPTGTNTEAFF. The CDR3 DNA follows: TGCGCCAGCACCCCGACAGGGACGAACACTGAAGCTTTCTTT.

This clone came up once. This sequence joins TRBV2 and TRBJ2-5; TRBD2 is a possible D gene (5 bases). Trimming stripped 3 bases from V and 5 bases from J, with 13 bases between. Looked up from germline, CDR1 is SNHLY and CDR2 is FYNNEI. This CDR3 is 14 amino acids long. The CDR3 coding sequence is TGTGCCAGCAGTGAGATGGGAGTGGGGGAGACCCAGTACTTC. Amino acid sequence: CASSEMGVGETQYF.